Presented here are 32 T cell receptor beta chains from one specimen sequenced in a study of blood T cell repertoires in COVID-19. Profiling relied on immunoSEQ multiplex PCR, and the TCRdb table lists in-frame clones only, not all of them. The sample consists of fewer than 200,000 clones, around 80% of them appearing once. The source material was PBMCs or T cells enriched from blood (not recorded which). These receptors all come from a woman between 50 and 59 years old in a cohort exposed to, infected with or recovered from COVID-19 (not recorded which).

The CDR3 loop reads CASSIRGQTYEQYF. The CDR3 DNA reads as TGTGCCAGTAGTATCAGGGGACAGACCTACGAGCAGTACTTC. The gene calls are TRBV19 and TRBJ2-7, with TRBD1 identical over 7 bases. This CDR3 has 14 amino acids. From germline, CDR1 is LNHDA and CDR2 SQIVND (reference sequence). After removal of 3 bases from V and 2 bases from J, the junction contained 4 bases not matched to a gene.

The V and J genes are TRBV11-2 and TRBJ1-1; D unclear. Trimming shortened V by 3 bases and J by 4 bases, and 6 bases separated the two germline ends. The CDR3 runs to 12 residues. The germline gives CDR1 SGHAT, CDR2 FQNNGV. The CDR3 sequence is CASSFGGTEAFF. CDR3 DNA: TGTGCCAGCAGCTTCGGCGGCACTGAAGCTTTCTTT.

The rearrangement joins TRBV6-5 to TRBJ2-7; 10 nucleotides align to TRBD2. V dropped 2 bases and J dropped 2; count of bases not matched to a gene: 3. This CDR3 is 15 amino acids long. The germline V gene has CDR1 MNHEY and CDR2 SVGAGI. CDR3 protein: CASSYRLAGAYEQYF. The CDR3 nucleotides read TGTGCCAGCAGTTACAGGCTAGCGGGAGCCTACGAGCAGTACTTC.

This chain links TRBV5-6 with TRBJ1-5; the match to TRBD1 covers 10 bases. CDR1 and CDR2 from the germline V gene are SGHDT and YYEEEE. V was clipped by 4 bases and J by 1 base; unmatched bases: 5. There are 16 residues in the CDR3. In nucleotides, the CDR3 is TGTGCCAGCAGCCAGGGGACAGGGGAAAGCAATCAGCCCCAGCATTTT. Translating it yields CASSQGTGESNQPQHF.

This sequence joins TRBV6-6 and TRBJ1-2; 8 positions match TRBD1. V shed 5 bases and J 0 bases; nucleotides not matched to a gene: 14. The CDR3 length is 18 residues. CDR1 and CDR2 from the germline V gene are MNHNY and SVGAGI (reference sequence). This CDR3 is CASSLRQTGAKANYGYTF. The DNA for the CDR3 is TGTGCCAGCAGTCTACGTCAGACAGGGGCGAAAGCTAACTATGGCTACACCTTC.

The chain recombines TRBV19 with TRBJ1-1; the D is unclear. V dropped 4 bases and J dropped 5 bases, with 11 bases sitting between them. This CDR3 is 13 amino acids long. From germline, CDR1 is LNHDA and CDR2 SQIVND (reference sequence). The DNA of the CDR3 is TGTGCCAGTAGTACGGCGGGTTTAACTGAAGCTTTCTTT. Encoded protein: CASSTAGLTEAFF. Filled out from reference TRBV19 and TRBJ1-1, the complete variable domain reads DGGITQSPKYLFRKEGQNVTLSCEQNLNHDAMYWYRQDPGQGLRLIYYSQIVNDFQKGDIAEGYSVSREKKESFPLTVTSAQKNPTAFYLCASSTAGLTEAFFGQGTRLTVV.

The chain has TRBV13 and TRBJ2-5; TRBD1 aligns across 8 bases. Germline CDR1 and CDR2: PRHDT and FYEKMQ (reference sequence). There are 18 residues in the CDR3. After removal of 2 bases from V and 2 bases from J, the junction contained 13 bases not matched to a gene. CDR3 residues: CASSLNGAGGLLQETQYF. The DNA for the CDR3 is TGTGCCAGCAGCTTAAACGGAGCAGGGGGCCTATTGCAAGAGACCCAGTACTTC.

As DNA, the CDR3 is TGTGCCAGCAGTGCACGGGATAATGAAAAACTGTTTTTT. Encoded protein: CASSARDNEKLFF. The rearrangement uses TRBV2 and TRBJ1-4, with D hard to call. Germline V CDR1 and CDR2: SNHLY, FYNNEI. The CDR3 length is 13 residues. V was cut by 4 bases and J by 4 bases, with 7 bases left in between.

This clone appeared once. This chain uses TRBV4-1 with TRBJ1-5, with D uncertain. Per the germline V gene, CDR1 is MGHRA and CDR2 is YSYEKL. The CDR3 consists of 15 residues. Deletions cut 1 base from V and 2 bases from J, with 9 bases between. This CDR3 is CASSQVRQGNQPQHF. The CDR3 DNA follows: TGCGCCAGCAGCCAAGTTAGGCAGGGCAATCAGCCCCAGCATTTT.

The chain employs TRBV28 and TRBJ1-5; D is uncertain. V was shortened by 6 bases and J by 4 bases, with 10 bases between the two germline ends. The CDR3 extends over 13 amino acids. Germline assignment: CDR1 MDHEN and CDR2 SYDVKM. The CDR3 protein is CASRGRSNQPQHF. The CDR3 DNA is TGTGCCAGCAGGGGGAGGTCGAATCAGCCCCAGCATTTT.

The chain employs TRBV27 and TRBJ1-6, with D hard to call. Germline V gene data show CDR1 as MNHEY and CDR2 as SMNVEV (reference sequence). V dropped 1 base and J dropped 7 bases, with 20 bases sitting between them. This CDR3 spans 18 amino acids. This CDR3 reads CASSLYSPPGVGNSPLHF. The CDR3 nucleotides are TGTGCCAGCAGTTTATATAGCCCCCCCGGGGTGGGGAATTCACCCCTCCACTTT.

The chain recombines TRBV18 with TRBJ2-1; TRBD1 aligns across 11 bases. With 2 bases clipped from V and 3 bases from J, the junction kept 3 bases outside the gene matches. CDR1 and CDR2 (germline): KGHSH, LQKENI. The CDR3 sequence is 16 residues long. CDR3 region: CASSPTGTGGYNEQFF. In DNA form, the CDR3 reads TGTGCCAGCTCACCAACCGGGACAGGGGGCTACAATGAGCAGTTCTTC.

V usage is TRBV5-1 and J usage is TRBJ1-2, with D possibly matching TRBD1 (5 bases). Deletions cut 4 bases from V and 3 bases from J, with 16 bases between. The CDR3 runs to 15 residues. CDR1 is SGHRS and CDR2 is YFSETQ in the germline V gene. The chain's CDR3 is CASSHDGGSDYGYTF. CDR3 DNA: TGCGCCAGCAGCCATGACGGGGGATCGGACTATGGCTACACCTTC.

V is TRBV7-2 and J is TRBJ1-1, with D possibly TRBD1 on 6 matching bases. The ends were cut back, 5 bases at V and 6 bases at J, with 16 bases in the middle. This CDR3 has 14 residues. Germline lookup yields CDR1 SGHTA and CDR2 FQGNSA. The DNA for the CDR3 is TGTGCCAGCAGCGAGGGGGGGCCTTTGGCTGAAGCTTTCTTT. Translated: CASSEGGPLAEAFF.

The chain employs TRBV9 and TRBJ2-2; D might be TRBD1 (6 bases). The CDR3 runs 15 residues. Germline loops: CDR1 SGDLS, CDR2 YYNGEE. V was pared by 4 bases and J by 2 bases, with 12 bases between. CDR3 sequence reads: CASSFDRKNTGELFF. In DNA form, the CDR3 reads TGTGCCAGCAGCTTTGACAGGAAAAACACCGGGGAGCTGTTTTTT. The complete variable domain, with remaining parts taken from reference TRBV9 and TRBJ2-2, reads DSGVTQTPKHLITATGQRVTLRCSPRSGDLSVYWYQQSLDQGLQFLIQYYNGEERAKGNILERFSAQQFPDLHSELNLSSLELGDSALYFCASSFDRKNTGELFFGEGSRLTVL.

This clone was counted a single time. This sequence joins TRBV2 and TRBJ2-4, with a tentative D call TRBD2 (6 bases). Germline V gene sequence: CDR1 SNHLY, CDR2 FYNNEI. The CDR3 loop spans 14 amino acids. V was trimmed by 5 bases and J by 9 bases, leaving 17 bases between them. The CDR3 nucleotides read TGTGCCAGCAGTCCGCCGGGGGTCGAGGGCATTCAGTACTTC. It specifies CASSPPGVEGIQYF.

The chain employs TRBV7-2 and TRBJ1-1; D remains unclear. CDR3 length: 15 amino acids. With 2 bases removed from V and 1 base from J, the gap between germline ends came to 11 bases. Germline-derived CDR1 and CDR2 are SGHTA and FQGNSA. The chain's CDR3 is CASSLRGKGNTEAFF. CDR3 coding DNA: TGTGCCAGCAGCTTACGAGGGAAGGGGAACACTGAAGCTTTCTTT.

The chain couples TRBV18 to TRBJ2-7; 10 bases map to TRBD2. In germline, CDR1 is KGHSH, CDR2 LQKENI. This CDR3 is 21 amino acids long. Trimming at V came to 5 bases and at J to 0 bases, leaving 22 bases not matched to a gene. CDR3 residues: CASSAGPGLAEMPKSSYEQYF. CDR3 nucleotide sequence: TGTGCCAGCTCAGCGGGCCCCGGACTAGCGGAGATGCCTAAGAGCTCCTACGAGCAGTACTTC.

This chain joins TRBV9 and TRBJ2-2, with D possibly matching TRBD2 (5 bases). Germline-derived CDR1 and CDR2 are SGDLS and YYNGEE. V dropped 0 bases and J dropped 5 bases, with 14 bases sitting between them. This CDR3 region has 16 residues. CDR3 nucleotide sequence: TGTGCCAGCAGCGTAGTAGTGGGAGTAGGTACCGGGGAGCTGTTTTTT. It translates to CASSVVVGVGTGELFF. Based on the CDR3 plus reference TRBV9 and TRBJ2-2, the full variable domain is DSGVTQTPKHLITATGQRVTLRCSPRSGDLSVYWYQQSLDQGLQFLIQYYNGEERAKGNILERFSAQQFPDLHSELNLSSLELGDSALYFCASSVVVGVGTGELFFGEGSRLTVL.

The chain is built from TRBV5-1 and TRBJ2-3; TRBD1 might be the D (6 bases). The CDR3 contains 15 residues. Germline V gene data show CDR1 as SGHRS and CDR2 as YFSETQ. Trimming removed 0 bases at V and 1 base at J, with 9 bases between. For the CDR3, the DNA is TGCGCCAGCAGCTTGGGAGGGGGTGGCACAGATACGCAGTATTTT. Its protein product is CASSLGGGGTDTQYF.

The V call is TRBV7-2, the J call TRBJ2-3; D is possibly TRBD2 (5 bases). CDR3 length: 16 residues. Germline V lookup: CDR1 SGHTA, CDR2 FQGNSA. The V gene lost 4 bases and the J gene lost 2 bases, with 16 bases spanning the gap. The CDR3 protein is CASSSRGRITTDTQYF. CDR3 in DNA: TGTGCCAGCAGCTCCCGAGGGCGGATAACCACAGATACGCAGTATTTT.

The rearrangement uses TRBV5-4 and TRBJ1-3; TRBD1 might be the D (5 bases). This CDR3 spans 17 amino acids. Germline CDR1 and CDR2: SGHNT and YYREEE (reference sequence). V dropped 3 bases and J dropped 0 bases, with 16 bases sitting between them. In DNA form, the CDR3 reads TGTGCCAGCAGCTCCAACCTTGGGGGGGGCTCTGGAAACACCATATATTTT. This encodes CASSSNLGGGSGNTIYF.

The chain has TRBV27 and TRBJ1-5, with D hard to call. V gave up 3 bases and J gave up 0 bases, with 9 bases separating them. Germline CDR1 MNHEY, CDR2 SMNVEV (reference sequence). The CDR3 runs to 15 residues. CDR3 DNA: TGTGCCAGCAGTTTCTGGGCTTATAGCAATCAGCCCCAGCATTTT. Amino acid sequence: CASSFWAYSNQPQHF.

The V and J genes are TRBV7-8 and TRBJ2-7, with 9 bases lining up with TRBD1. The CDR3 is 15 amino acids. V gave up 1 base and J gave up 5 bases; unmatched junction bases: 6. Germline CDR1 is SGHVS and CDR2 is FQNEAQ. The CDR3 DNA sequence: TGTGCCAGCAGCTTAGTTTTGGGACAGGGTCACGAGCAGTACTTC. This translates into CASSLVLGQGHEQYF.

This clone was seen a single time. This chain joins TRBV28 and TRBJ1-3; D might be TRBD1 (6 bases). Germline V lookup: CDR1 MDHEN, CDR2 SYDVKM. The CDR3 contains 15 residues. The germline V and J ends were trimmed by 5 bases and 2 bases, with 13 bases remaining between them. CDR3 sequence (DNA): TGTGCCAGCAGTCTAGGACAGCAAACTGGAAACACCATATATTTT. It is translated as CASSLGQQTGNTIYF. The full variable domain, rest sourced from reference TRBV28 and TRBJ1-3, is DVKVTQSSRYLVKRTGEKVFLECVQDMDHENMFWYRQDPGLGLRLIYFSYDVKMKEKGDIPEGYSVSREKKERFSLILESASTNQTSMYLCASSLGQQTGNTIYFGEGSWLTVV.

This chain connects TRBV18 to TRBJ1-1; D may be TRBD1 (5 bases). The germline V gene has CDR1 KGHSH and CDR2 LQKENI. The CDR3 is 11 residues long. V lost 11 bases and J lost 0, with 7 bases in between. CDR3 amino acids: CASQVNTEAFF. Written as DNA, the CDR3 is TGTGCCTCACAGGTGAACACTGAAGCTTTCTTT.

The CDR3 coding sequence is TGTGCCAGCGGGACAGGTTCCTATAATTCACCCCTCCACTTT. This encodes CASGTGSYNSPLHF. This sequence joins TRBV6-5 and TRBJ1-6; 8 bases agree with TRBD1. Germline loops: CDR1 MNHEY, CDR2 SVGAGI. This CDR3 has 14 residues. V shed 8 bases and J 1 base; nucleotides not matched to a gene: 1.

This clone has only one observation. The chain combines TRBV12-2 with TRBJ2-1; no check of the table's D call, TRBD2, against the DNA was made. TRBV12-2 is a documented pseudogene. The CDR3 totals 17 residues. The CDR3 DNA reads as TGTGCAAGTCGCTCCTGGAGGAGTGCCGGGCCCGGGGATGAGCAGTTCTTC. This codes for CASRSWRSAGPGDEQFF.

The genes are TRBV11-2 and TRBJ2-2; 8 nucleotides line up with TRBD1. The CDR3 spans 15 residues. With V trimmed by 6 bases and J by 10 bases, 13 bases remained unmatched. The germline CDR1 and CDR2 sequences are SGHAT and FQNNGV. CDR3 region: CASSSGTGGHEELFF. The DNA for the CDR3 is TGTGCCAGCAGTTCCGGGACAGGAGGCCACGAGGAGCTGTTTTTT.

The rearrangement links TRBV27 to TRBJ1-2, with 9 nucleotides matching TRBD1. Germline CDR1 is MNHEY and CDR2 is SMNVEV (reference sequence). V dropped 7 bases and J dropped 4; count of bases not matched to a gene: 10. This CDR3 spans 15 amino acids. The CDR3 protein is CASNARGTGLYGYTF. The DNA for the CDR3 is TGTGCCAGCAACGCCCGGGGGACAGGGCTCTATGGCTACACCTTC.

This sequence joins TRBV20-1 and TRBJ2-1; possibly TRBD2 for D (5 bases). This CDR3 comprises 11 residues. The germline V gene has CDR1 DFQATT and CDR2 SNEGSKA (reference sequence). With 1 base removed from V and 10 bases from J, the gap between germline ends came to 8 bases. The CDR3 spells CSARGQREQFF. CDR3 in DNA: TGCAGTGCTAGAGGTCAGCGGGAGCAGTTCTTC.

The chain couples TRBV27 to TRBJ2-3; no clear D gene. With 3 bases removed from V and 0 bases from J, the gap between germline ends came to 4 bases. This CDR3 has 13 amino acids. The germline V gene encodes CDR1 MNHEY and CDR2 SMNVEV (reference sequence). The CDR3 coding sequence is TGTGCCAGCAGTTTCGGTAGCACAGATACGCAGTATTTT. Its protein product is CASSFGSTDTQYF.